Listed here is a single T cell receptor (beta chain). This clonotype was observed at least ten times. What this receptor recognizes is not known. No base quality information exists; no much larger clone differs at one position. This sample was taken from a study of human T cells and chemical hapten exposure (dated by TCRdb to the early 2020s). As for the study more broadly: For sensitization, 2% DPC in acetone was applied to a 2 cm by 2 cm area of upper inner arm skin. Weekly therapeutic DPC doses were additionally applied to the scalp of patients throughout the roughly 23-week study period. Patch tests used Finn chambers with 0.01% DPC on the upper back, scored after 6 days by International Contact Dermatitis Research Group standards. The patient cohort, mostly female, included alopecia areata with under or over 50% scalp involvement, alopecia totalis and alopecia universalis. The libraries were sequenced as a pool, and the TCR yield per sample differed mostly because of small variations in library volumes within the pool. In alopecia patients, the study followed how the peripheral blood TCR repertoire changed in vivo over primary and secondary sensitization to diphenylcyclopropenone (DPC), a hapten. Blood samples were taken from patients before sensitization (week 0) and then at 2, 6 and about 24 weeks after DPC sensitization. Blood for TCR sequencing was provided by twenty-nine alopecia patients at one to four time points (pre-sensitization, 2, 6 and 24 weeks). The paper as a whole reports these results and caveats: Repeated subsampling changed both the strength of the expansion versus patch-test correlation and the threshold at which the correlation became significant. DPC sensitization did not change the number of TCRs with a frequency above 1 in 1000, and there was no evidence of changes in global repertoire structure. Compared with pre-sensitization or healthy control sets, expanded TCRs formed significantly more large CDR3 similarity clusters, which is consistent with antigen-driven responses. Because all patients had alopecia, a presumed autoimmune disease, the immune response of the patients might differ from that of healthy individuals. The number of PT1 expanded TCRs positively correlated with patch test score, significant at thresholds 8, 16 and 32 but not 4.

The library was built by means of RACE. Sequencing relied on a NextSeq 500. Library preparation attached unique molecular identifiers to individual cDNA molecules for quantitative, reproducible TCR counting. Both TCR alpha and TCR beta chains were sequenced from each blood RNA sample. The original methods were these. The median number of TCRs per sample was approximately 93,000, ranging from roughly 20,000 to 700,000. The Decombinator software suite was used to annotate the V, J and CDR3 of the TCR reads. For the PS versus PT1 abundance plots, all samples were subsampled to the same number of TCRs (28,000). Expanded TCRs were defined as absent before sensitization and observed at least eight times at the 2-week time point. TCRdb applied fastp at Q25 and MiXCR to the public reads, then kept only in-frame beta chains. CDR3 protein sequences are deduplicated, and each keeps its most common genes and DNA. The V and J calls reflect TCRdb's pipeline rather than the authors' work. The sample records around 340,000 distinct CDR3 sequences, around 7% of which are singletons. The ten largest account for 7.5% to 8.5% of the sample.

The CDR3 runs 17 residues from the cysteine to the phenylalanine. Only the CDR3 DNA stays, 51 bases, in frame from base 1. Unmatched junction bases come to 8, with V trimmed by 1 base and J by 3 bases. For CDR1 and CDR2, the germline V gene lists SGHVS and FQNEAQ. This specimen's time point label, per the study, means: patch test 1, 2 weeks after DPC sensitization. The intended sense of this specimen's treatment or condition label: therapeutic diphenylcyclopropenone sensitization with weekly scalp DPC. Blood at each patch-test visit was drawn before the patch test was applied. Patients were considered eligible if aged 18 to 70, diagnosed with alopecia and deemed suitable for DPC therapy, and patients were excluded if pregnant. Total RNA was extracted from unfractionated whole blood that had been collected in Tempus Blood RNA tubes.

The clonotype originates from a young woman with alopecia areata. Some clones in this sample may be carry-over from other donors' samples. This material consisted of whole blood, taken in connection with sensitization to the hapten diphenylcyclopropenone (DPC). Here the chain combines TRBV7-8 and TRBJ2-3, with 9 junctional bases fitting TRBD2. The CDR3 is CASSLGPGLAGTDTQYF. The DNA is TGTGCCAGCAGCTTAGGGCCGGGACTAGCAGGGACAGATACGCAGTATTTT.